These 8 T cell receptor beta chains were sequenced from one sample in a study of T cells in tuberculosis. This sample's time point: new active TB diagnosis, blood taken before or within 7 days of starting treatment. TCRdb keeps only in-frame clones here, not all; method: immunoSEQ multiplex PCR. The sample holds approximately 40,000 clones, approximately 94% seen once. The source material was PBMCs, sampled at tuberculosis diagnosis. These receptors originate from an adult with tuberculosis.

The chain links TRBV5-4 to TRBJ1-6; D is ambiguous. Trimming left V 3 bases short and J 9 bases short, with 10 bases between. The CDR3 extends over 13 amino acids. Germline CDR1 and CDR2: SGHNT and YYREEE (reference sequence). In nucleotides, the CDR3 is TGTGCCAGCAGCTATCTCGAGGGTTCACCCCTCCACTTT. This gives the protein CASSYLEGSPLHF.

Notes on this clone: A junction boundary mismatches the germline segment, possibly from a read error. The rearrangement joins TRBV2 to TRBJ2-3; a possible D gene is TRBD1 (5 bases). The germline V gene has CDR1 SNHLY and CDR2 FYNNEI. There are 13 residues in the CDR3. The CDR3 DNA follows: TGTGCCAGCCGTGAGGACATAACAGATACGCAGTATTTT. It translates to CASREDITDTQYF. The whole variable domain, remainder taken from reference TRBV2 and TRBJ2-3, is EPEVTQTPSHQVTQMGQEVILRCVPISNHLYFYWYRQILGQKVEFLVSFYNNEISEKSEIFDDQFSVERPDGSNFTLKIRSTKLEDSAMYFCASREDITDTQYFGPGTRLTVL.

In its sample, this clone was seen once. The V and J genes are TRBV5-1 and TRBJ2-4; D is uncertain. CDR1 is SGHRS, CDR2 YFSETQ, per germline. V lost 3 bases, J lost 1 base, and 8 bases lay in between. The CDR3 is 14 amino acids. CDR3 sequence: CASSYSSAKNIQYF. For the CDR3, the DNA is TGCGCCAGCAGCTATTCCTCGGCCAAAAACATTCAGTACTTC.

The CDR3 DNA is TGTGCCACCAGCAGGGAGGGGACAGGGGGCGCGGAGACCCAGTACTTC. Encoded protein: CATSREGTGGAETQYF. The chain joins TRBV15 to TRBJ2-5; 12 positions agree with TRBD1. With V trimmed by 3 bases and J by 5 bases, 7 bases remained unmatched. This CDR3 region has 16 residues. Germline V gene lookup returns CDR1 LNHNV and CDR2 YYDKDF (reference sequence).

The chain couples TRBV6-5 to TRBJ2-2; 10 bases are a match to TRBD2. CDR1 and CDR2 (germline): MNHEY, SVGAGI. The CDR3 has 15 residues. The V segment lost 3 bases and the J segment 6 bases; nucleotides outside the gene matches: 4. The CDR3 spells CASSYSGGYSGELFF. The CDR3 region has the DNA TGTGCCAGCAGTTATAGCGGGGGGTACTCCGGGGAGCTGTTTTTT.

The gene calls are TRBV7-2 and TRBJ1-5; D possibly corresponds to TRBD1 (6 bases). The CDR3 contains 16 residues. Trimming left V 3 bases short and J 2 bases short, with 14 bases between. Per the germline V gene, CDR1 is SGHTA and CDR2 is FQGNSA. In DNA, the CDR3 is TGTGCCAGCAGCTTGGGGGGGGCGGACGGCAATCAGCCCCAGCATTTT. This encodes CASSLGGADGNQPQHF.

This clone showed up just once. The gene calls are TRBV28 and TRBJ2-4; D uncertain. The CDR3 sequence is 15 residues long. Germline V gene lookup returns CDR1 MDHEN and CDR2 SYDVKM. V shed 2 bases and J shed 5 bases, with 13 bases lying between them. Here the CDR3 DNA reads TGTGCCAGCAGTTTACGTCTGGGTCTAGAAAACATTCAGTACTTC. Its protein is CASSLRLGLENIQYF.

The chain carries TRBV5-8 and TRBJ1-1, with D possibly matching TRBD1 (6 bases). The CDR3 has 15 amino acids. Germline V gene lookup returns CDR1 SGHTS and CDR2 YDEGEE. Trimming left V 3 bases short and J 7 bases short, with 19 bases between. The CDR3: CASSSEPRTALEAFF. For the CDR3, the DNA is TGTGCCAGCAGCTCCGAACCCCGGACAGCCCTTGAAGCTTTCTTT.